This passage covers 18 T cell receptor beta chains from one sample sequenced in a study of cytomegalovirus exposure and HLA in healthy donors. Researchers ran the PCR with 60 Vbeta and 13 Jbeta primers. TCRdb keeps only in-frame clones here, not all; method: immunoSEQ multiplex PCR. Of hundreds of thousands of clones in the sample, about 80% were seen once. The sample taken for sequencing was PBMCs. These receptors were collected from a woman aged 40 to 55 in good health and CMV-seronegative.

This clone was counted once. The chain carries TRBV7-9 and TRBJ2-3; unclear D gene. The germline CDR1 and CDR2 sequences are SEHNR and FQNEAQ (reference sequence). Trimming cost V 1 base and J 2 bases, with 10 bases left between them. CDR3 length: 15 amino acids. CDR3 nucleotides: TGTGCCAGCAGCTTAGGCCCCTCGGTCACAGATACGCAGTATTTT. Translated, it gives CASSLGPSVTDTQYF. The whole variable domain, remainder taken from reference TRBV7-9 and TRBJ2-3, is DTGVSQNPRHKITKRGQNVTFRCDPISEHNRLYWYRQTLGQGPEFLTYFQNEAQLEKSRLLSDRFSAERPKGSFSTLEIQRTEQGDSAMYLCASSLGPSVTDTQYFGPGTRLTVL.

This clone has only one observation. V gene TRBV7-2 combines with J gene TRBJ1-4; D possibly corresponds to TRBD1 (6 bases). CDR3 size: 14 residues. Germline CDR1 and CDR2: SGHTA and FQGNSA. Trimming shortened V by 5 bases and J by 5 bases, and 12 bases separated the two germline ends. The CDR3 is CASSVDRANEKLFF. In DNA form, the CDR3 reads TGTGCCAGCAGCGTGGACAGAGCAAATGAAAAACTGTTTTTT.

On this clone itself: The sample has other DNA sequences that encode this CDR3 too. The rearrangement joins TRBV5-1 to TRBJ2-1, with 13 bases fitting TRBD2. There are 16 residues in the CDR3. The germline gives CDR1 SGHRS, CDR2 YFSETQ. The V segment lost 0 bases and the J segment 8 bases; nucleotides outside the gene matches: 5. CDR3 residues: CASSLGLAGGMYEQFF. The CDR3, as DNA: TGCGCCAGCAGCTTGGGACTAGCGGGGGGAATGTATGAGCAGTTCTTC.

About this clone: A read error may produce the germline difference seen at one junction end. In DNA form, the CDR3 reads TGTGCTAGCAGCTCCGCAGGGGAAGAGACCCAGTACTTC. Amino acid sequence: CASSSAGEETQYF. This chain uses TRBV7-7 with TRBJ2-5; D is perhaps TRBD1 (6 bases). Germline assignment: CDR1 SSHAT and CDR2 FNYEAQ (reference sequence). The CDR3 sequence is 13 residues long.

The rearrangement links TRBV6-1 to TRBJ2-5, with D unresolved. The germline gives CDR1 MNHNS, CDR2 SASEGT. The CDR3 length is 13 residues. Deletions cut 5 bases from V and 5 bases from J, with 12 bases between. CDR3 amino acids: CASSFLRRETQYF. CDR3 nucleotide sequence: TGTGCCAGCAGTTTCTTGCGCAGGGAGACCCAGTACTTC.

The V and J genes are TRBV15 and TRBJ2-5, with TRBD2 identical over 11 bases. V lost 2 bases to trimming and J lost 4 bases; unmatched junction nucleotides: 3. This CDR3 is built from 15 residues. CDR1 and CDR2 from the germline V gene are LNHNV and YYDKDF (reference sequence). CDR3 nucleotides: TGTGCCACCAGCAGACTTAGCGGGGGGGCAGAGACCCAGTACTTC. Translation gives CATSRLSGGAETQYF.

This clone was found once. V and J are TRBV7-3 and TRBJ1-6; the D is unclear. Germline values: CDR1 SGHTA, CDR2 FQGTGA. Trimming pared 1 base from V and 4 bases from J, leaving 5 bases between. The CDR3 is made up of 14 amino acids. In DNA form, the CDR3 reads TGTGCCAGCAGCTTAAGCAGTTATAATTCACCCCTCCACTTT. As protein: CASSLSSYNSPLHF.

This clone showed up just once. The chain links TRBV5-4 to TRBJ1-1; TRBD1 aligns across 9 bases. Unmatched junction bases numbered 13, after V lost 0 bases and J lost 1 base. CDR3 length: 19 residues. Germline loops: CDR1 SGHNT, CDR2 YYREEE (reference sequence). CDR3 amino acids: CASSLGGQGSHYRNTEAFF. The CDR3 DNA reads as TGTGCCAGCAGCTTGGGAGGACAGGGGTCCCACTATCGGAACACTGAAGCTTTCTTT.

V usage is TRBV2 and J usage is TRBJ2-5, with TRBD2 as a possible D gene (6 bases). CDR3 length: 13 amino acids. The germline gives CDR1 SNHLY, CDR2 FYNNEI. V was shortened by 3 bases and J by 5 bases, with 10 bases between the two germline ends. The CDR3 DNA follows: TGTGCCAGCAGTGATACTAGCCCGGAGACCCAGTACTTC. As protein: CASSDTSPETQYF.

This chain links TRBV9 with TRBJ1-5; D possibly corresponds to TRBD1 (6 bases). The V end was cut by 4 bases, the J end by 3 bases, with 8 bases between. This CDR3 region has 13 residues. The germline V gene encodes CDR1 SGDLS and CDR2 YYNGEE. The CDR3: CASSPGDNQPQHF. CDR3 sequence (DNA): TGTGCCAGCAGCCCAGGGGACAATCAGCCCCAGCATTTT. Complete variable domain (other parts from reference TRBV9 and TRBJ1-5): DSGVTQTPKHLITATGQRVTLRCSPRSGDLSVYWYQQSLDQGLQFLIQYYNGEERAKGNILERFSAQQFPDLHSELNLSSLELGDSALYFCASSPGDNQPQHFGDGTRLSIL.

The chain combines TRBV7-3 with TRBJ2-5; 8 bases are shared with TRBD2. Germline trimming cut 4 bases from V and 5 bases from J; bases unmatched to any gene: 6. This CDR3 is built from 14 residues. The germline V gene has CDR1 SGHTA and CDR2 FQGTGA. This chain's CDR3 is CASSSGGGQETQYF. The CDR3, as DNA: TGTGCCAGCAGCTCCGGCGGGGGGCAGGAGACCCAGTACTTC.

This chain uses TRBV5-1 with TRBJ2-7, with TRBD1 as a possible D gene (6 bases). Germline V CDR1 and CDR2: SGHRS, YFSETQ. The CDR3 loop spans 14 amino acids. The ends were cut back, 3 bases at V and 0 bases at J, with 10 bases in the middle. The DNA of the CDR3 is TGCGCCAGCAGCTCCACAGGGAGCTCCTACGAGCAGTACTTC. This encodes CASSSTGSSYEQYF.

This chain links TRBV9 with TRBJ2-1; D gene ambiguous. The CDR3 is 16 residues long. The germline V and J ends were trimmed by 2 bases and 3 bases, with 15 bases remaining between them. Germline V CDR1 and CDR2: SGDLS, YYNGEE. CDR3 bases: TGTGCCAGCAGCGTTGGCGCTAGTAATATCTACAATGAGCAGTTCTTC. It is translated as CASSVGASNIYNEQFF.

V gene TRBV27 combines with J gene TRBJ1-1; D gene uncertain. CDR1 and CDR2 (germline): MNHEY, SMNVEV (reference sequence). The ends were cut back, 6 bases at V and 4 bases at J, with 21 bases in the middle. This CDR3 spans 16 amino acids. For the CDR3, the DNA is TGTGCCAGCAGAATACAGTCTTCGGCCGGGAGCACTGAAGCTTTCTTT. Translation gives CASRIQSSAGSTEAFF.

DNA for the CDR3: TGTGCCAGCAGCTTTAGGTCAGGGGATGCAGAGACCCAGTACTTC. It is translated as CASSFRSGDAETQYF. The V call is TRBV5-6, the J call TRBJ2-5; a weak D match, TRBD1 (6 bases). CDR3 length: 15 residues. The germline CDR1 and CDR2 sequences are SGHDT and YYEEEE. V was shortened by 2 bases and J by 4 bases, with 15 bases between the two germline ends. The full variable domain, its missing parts supplied by reference TRBV5-6 and TRBJ2-5, is DAGVTQSPTHLIKTRGQQVTLRCSPKSGHDTVSWYQQALGQGPQFIFQYYEEEERQRGNFPDRFSGHQFPNYSSELNVNALLLGDSALYLCASSFRSGDAETQYFGPGTRLLVL.

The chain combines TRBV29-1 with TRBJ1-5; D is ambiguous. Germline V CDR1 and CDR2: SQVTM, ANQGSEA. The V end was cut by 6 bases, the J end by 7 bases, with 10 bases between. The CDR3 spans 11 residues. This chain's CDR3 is CSVPEHQPQHF. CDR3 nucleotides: TGCAGCGTCCCGGAGCACCAGCCCCAGCATTTT.

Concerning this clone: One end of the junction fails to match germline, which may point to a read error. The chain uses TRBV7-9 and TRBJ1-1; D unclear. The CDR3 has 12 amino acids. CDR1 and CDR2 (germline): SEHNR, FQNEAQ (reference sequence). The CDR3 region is CSSSFMNTEAFF. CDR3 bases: TGTTCCAGCAGCTTTATGAACACTGAAGCTTTCTTT.

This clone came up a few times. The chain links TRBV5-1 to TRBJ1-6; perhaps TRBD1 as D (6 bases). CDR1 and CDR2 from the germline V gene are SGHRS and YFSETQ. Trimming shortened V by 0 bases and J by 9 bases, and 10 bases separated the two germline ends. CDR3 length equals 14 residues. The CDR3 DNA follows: TGCGCCAGCAGCTTGGGGACAGATCTTTCACCCCTCCACTTT. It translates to CASSLGTDLSPLHF. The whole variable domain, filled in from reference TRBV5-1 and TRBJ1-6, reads KAGVTQTPRYLIKTRGQQVTLSCSPISGHRSVSWYQQTPGQGLQFLFEYFSETQRNKGNFPGRFSGRQFSNSRSEMNVSTLELGDSALYLCASSLGTDLSPLHFGNGTRLTVT.